This record looks at one T cell receptor beta chain sequence and its context. The data originate from a study of glioma-infiltrating T cells after dendritic cell vaccination. V gave up 4 bases and J gave up 1 base; unmatched junction bases: 6. Germline V lookup: CDR1 SGHDT, CDR2 YYEEEE. This CDR3 spans 15 amino acids. Profiled with immunoSEQ multiplex PCR; TCRdb holds only in-frame clones, not every one. The sample has over 80,000 clones; around nine tenths are singletons. The J gene is TRBJ2-3, the V gene TRBV5-6; 7 bases align to TRBD1. Sequencing was performed on blood, taken before dendritic cell vaccination. This TCR was recovered from a human donor with glioblastoma. The CDR3 spells CASSTIGQGTDTQYF. The DNA for the CDR3 is TGTGCCAGCAGCACGATCGGACAGGGCACAGATACGCAGTATTTT. The full variable domain, its missing parts supplied by reference TRBV5-6 and TRBJ2-3, is DAGVTQSPTHLIKTRGQQVTLRCSPKSGHDTVSWYQQALGQGPQFIFQYYEEEERQRGNFPDRFSGHQFPNYSSELNVNALLLGDSALYLCASSTIGQGTDTQYFGPGTRLTVL.